Below, 12 T cell receptor beta chains from the same sample are listed, as sequenced in a study of CD8+ T cells in alopecia areata. Treatment noted: oral pan-JAK inhibitor, 5-10 mg twice daily. RNA extraction and reverse transcription yielded cDNA as sequencing template. The repertoire was sequenced with immunoSEQ multiplex PCR; TCRdb's copy has only in-frame clones and lacks some. The data contain fewer than 150,000 clones, less than 60% of them seen just once; the ten biggest clones take up approximately 3.6%. Sequenced here: CD4+ T cells sorted from blood, sampled at week 24, from a patient treated with tofacitinib. These receptors were collected from a human donor with alopecia areata.

This rearrangement joins TRBV15 to TRBJ2-6, with D unclear. The CDR3 runs to 14 residues. Per germline, CDR1 LNHNV and CDR2 YYDKDF (reference sequence). Trimming cost V 0 bases and J 4 bases, with 4 bases left between them. The CDR3: CATSRDPGANVLTF. CDR3 nucleotide sequence: TGTGCCACCAGCAGAGATCCGGGGGCCAACGTCCTGACTTTC.

This clone was picked up one time. The rearrangement uses TRBV5-1 and TRBJ2-5, with D perhaps TRBD1 (6 bases). Germline CDR1 reads SGHRS; CDR2 reads YFSETQ. The CDR3 has 14 amino acids. V lost 0 bases to trimming and J lost 2 bases, with 8 bases between them. CDR3 protein: CASSLGGQQETQYF. In DNA, the CDR3 is TGCGCCAGCAGCTTGGGAGGACAGCAAGAGACCCAGTACTTC.

This clone was seen a few times. This chain connects TRBV7-2 to TRBJ2-7; 12 positions match TRBD1. This CDR3 contains 15 residues. Germline trimming cut 4 bases from V and 6 bases from J; bases unmatched to any gene: 7. Germline-derived CDR1 and CDR2 are SGHTA and FQGNSA. The CDR3: CASSSSGTGGIEQYF. The CDR3 nucleotides are TGTGCCAGCAGCTCCTCCGGGACAGGGGGCATCGAGCAGTACTTC.

This clone showed up just a few times. The CDR3 loop is CASSPKGQEETDTQYF. The CDR3 DNA is TGTGCCAGCAGCCCTAAGGGGCAGGAGGAAACAGATACGCAGTATTTT. The genes are TRBV21-1 and TRBJ2-3. TRBV21-1 constitutes a pseudogene. This CDR3 comprises 16 residues.

V is TRBV20-1 and J is TRBJ2-3, with D hard to call. This CDR3 has 11 residues. Per germline, CDR1 DFQATT and CDR2 SNEGSKA (reference sequence). V shed 3 bases and J shed 4 bases, with 5 bases lying between them. Written as DNA, the CDR3 is TGCAGTGCTAGCGTCTCAGATACGCAGTATTTT. It encodes CSASVSDTQYF.

This clone has a handful of counts. In nucleotides, the CDR3 is TGTGCCAGCAGCCTCGGGACTAGCGGGGGAGGGGAGCAGTTCTTC. Encoded protein: CASSLGTSGGGEQFF. The chain employs TRBV4-2 and TRBJ2-1, with 14 bases lining up with TRBD2. This CDR3 spans 15 amino acids. J was trimmed by 10 bases and V by 4 bases; bases with no gene match: 6. The germline CDR1 and CDR2 sequences are LGHNA and YNFKEQ.

The chain joins TRBV29-1 to TRBJ2-1; D unresolved. Germline assignment: CDR1 SQVTM and CDR2 ANQGSEA. This CDR3 has 14 amino acids. Trimming shortened V by 7 bases and J by 0 bases, and 13 bases separated the two germline ends. DNA for the CDR3: TGCAGCGGGGATCCACAGAGCTCCTACAATGAGCAGTTCTTC. It is translated as CSGDPQSSYNEQFF.

The gene calls are TRBV10-3 and TRBJ2-5; D unclear. V dropped 5 bases and J dropped 2 bases, with 9 bases sitting between them. CDR1 is ENHRY, CDR2 SYGVKD, per germline. This CDR3 region has 13 residues. The CDR3 here is CAISSRAQETQYF. The CDR3 bases are TGTGCCATCAGTTCCAGAGCACAAGAGACCCAGTACTTC.

The genes are TRBV7-8 and TRBJ1-5, with D perhaps TRBD1 (6 bases). The CDR3 has 16 residues. The germline gives CDR1 SGHVS, CDR2 FQNEAQ. V was cut by 5 bases and J by 1 base, with 15 bases left in between. The CDR3 sequence: CASSPYTGLSNQPQHF. The CDR3 DNA is TGTGCCAGCAGCCCATATACAGGGTTGAGCAATCAGCCCCAGCATTTT.

The gene calls are TRBV18 and TRBJ2-7, with 11 bases fitting TRBD1. Trimming took 5 bases from V and 3 from J; bases not matched to a gene: 6. CDR1 is KGHSH, CDR2 LQKENI, per germline. This CDR3 comprises 15 residues. The CDR3 DNA follows: TGTGCCAGCTCAGCCTCCGGGACAGGGGGCTACGAGCAGTACTTC. It encodes CASSASGTGGYEQYF.

The J gene is TRBJ1-2, the V gene TRBV19, with a weak D call TRBD1 (5 bases). Germline lookup yields CDR1 LNHDA and CDR2 SQIVND (reference sequence). V was pared by 7 bases and J by 0 bases, with 18 bases between. This CDR3 has 16 residues. For the CDR3, the DNA is TGTGCCAGTAAAGATCTCAGGGAACCCGCTAACTATGGCTACACCTTC. Encoded protein: CASKDLREPANYGYTF.

The rearrangement uses TRBV29-1 and TRBJ2-1; 7 nucleotides agree with TRBD1. This CDR3 has 12 amino acids. Germline V CDR1 and CDR2: SQVTM, ANQGSEA. The CDR3 sequence is CSAGTEFGEQFF. The CDR3 region has the DNA TGCAGTGCCGGGACAGAGTTTGGTGAGCAGTTCTTC.